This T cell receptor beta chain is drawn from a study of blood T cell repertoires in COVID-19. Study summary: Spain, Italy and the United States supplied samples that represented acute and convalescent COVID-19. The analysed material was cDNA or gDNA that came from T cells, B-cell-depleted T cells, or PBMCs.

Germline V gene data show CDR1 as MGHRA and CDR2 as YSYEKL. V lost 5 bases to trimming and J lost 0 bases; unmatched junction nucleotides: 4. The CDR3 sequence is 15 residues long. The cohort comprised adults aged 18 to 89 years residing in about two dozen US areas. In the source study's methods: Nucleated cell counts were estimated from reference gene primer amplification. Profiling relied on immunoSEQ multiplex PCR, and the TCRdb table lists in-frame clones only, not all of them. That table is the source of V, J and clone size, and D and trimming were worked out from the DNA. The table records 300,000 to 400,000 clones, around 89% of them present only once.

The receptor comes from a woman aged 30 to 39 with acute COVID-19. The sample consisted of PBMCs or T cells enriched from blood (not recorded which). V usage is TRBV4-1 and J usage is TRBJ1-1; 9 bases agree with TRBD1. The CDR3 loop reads CASSSGTGMNTEAFF. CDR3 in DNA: TGCGCCAGCAGCTCTGGGACAGGGATGAACACTGAAGCTTTCTTT.